The text below deals with one TCR beta chain. This sample is part of a study of shared clonotypes between healthy human individuals. Germline assignment: CDR1 MNHEY and CDR2 SVGAGI. This CDR3 has 13 amino acids. The germline V and J ends were trimmed by 1 base and 11 bases, with 11 bases remaining between them. Without sorting, samples used approximately 99 million PBMCs for genomic DNA. It was across several immunoSEQ plates that each subset's genomic DNA was evenly split. In the authors' workflow: ImmunoSEQ gave junction-only sequences without quality scores, so filtering differed. The method was immunoSEQ multiplex PCR; TCRdb's version includes in-frame clones alone and lacks a portion of them. V, J and clone size were drawn from that table, and D and trimming were deduced from the DNA. The table shows hundreds of thousands of clones, with around three quarters occurring only once.

Specimen: PBMCs. This chain uses TRBV6-5 with TRBJ1-4, with D possibly matching TRBD1 (5 bases). The sequence was collected from a woman aged 40-49 years in good health. Some clones in this sample may be carry-over from other donors' samples. As DNA, the CDR3 is TGTGCCAGCAGTTACTTTAGGGGTGAGAAACTGTTTTTT. It yields the protein CASSYFRGEKLFF.